The sequence of this T cell receptor beta chain was determined in a study of shared clonotypes between healthy human individuals (dated by TCRdb to the early 2020s). Concerning the study at large: Three men and two women, aged 18 to 49 years, made up the cohort. Libraries were prepared and TCR repertoires were sequenced by different laboratories using diverse techniques, in order to increase sequencing depth and limit assay-specific biases. Per donor, three plates each were used for CD4 naive and CD4 memory, two for CD8 naive, and one for CD8 memory. To estimate repertoire size and how much clonotype sharing occurs between individuals, the study deeply sequenced the blood TCR repertoires of five or six healthy adults. Leukapheresis yielded between about 0.94 and 8.9 billion PBMCs per donor.

TCR CDR3 regions were amplified from genomic DNA by multiplex PCR using the deep immunoSEQ assay. Extracted genomic DNA from each cell subset was distributed evenly across all wells of several immunoSEQ 96-well plates, and each plate was treated as a replicate. Each replicate PCR for sorted subsets received 200 ng genomic DNA, equal to around 32,000 T cell genomes. The purified libraries were quantified using a Qubit 3.0 fluorometer, sized with a Bioanalyzer 2100, and then quantified again using the KAPA Library Quantification kit. A separate single-read 150-cycle Illumina NextSeq 550 flow cell was used to sequence each immunoSEQ 96-well plate. The paper's processing steps were these. Because only junctional sequences without quality scores were contained in the immunoSEQ output, filtering matching that applied to full-length reads could not be performed. To assign V/J genes and CDR3, sequences were annotated against IMGT germline references using PyIR, a Python wrapper for IgBLAST v1.9. Reads with weak V/J assignments (E-value above 1e-6), missing CDR3, stop codons, out-of-frame junctions, or ambiguous translated residues were removed. V3J clonotypes were defined as sequences sharing an identical inferred V gene, J gene, and CDR3 amino acid sequence. To compute the percentage overlap between repertoires, the number of shared unique clonotypes was divided by the size of the smaller repertoire. Repertoire richness was assessed with RTK rarefaction, the Chao1 estimator, and Recon v2.1 estimates of unobserved clonotypes. Generation probabilities for all TCRbeta clonotypes obtained by the gDNA method from a handful of donors were computed using OLGA. In its TCRdb copy, this immuneACCESS table keeps in-frame sequences only and misses some clones. Where compared with another copy, unresolved V genes explain less than half of these, and the others have no known cause. V, J and clone size are those of that table, while D and trimming were read from the DNA. For this sample the table gives 1.6 million or so clones, of which roughly 97% were detected only once. Clones ranked in the top ten supply over 1% of the sample.

The CDR3 contains 13 residues, cysteine and phenylalanine counted. This entry keeps only the CDR3 DNA: 39 bases, framed from base 1. V is clipped by 11 bases and J by 2 bases, and the sequence between their germline boundaries is 16 bases long. CDR1 and CDR2 are read off the germline V gene (reference sequence) as SEHNR and FQNEAQ. The donors were healthy, HIV-negative adults with no recently reported acute infections or vaccinations. Only Caucasian adults living in Nashville, Tennessee, USA were represented among the donors. CD4+ T cells were enriched by magnetic negative selection; naive cells were then positively selected on CD45RA, and the negative fraction formed the memory subset. After blood collection by leukapheresis, PBMCs were isolated using Ficoll-Histopaque density gradient centrifugation and then cryopreserved in the vapor phase of liquid nitrogen. Analytical flow cytometry was used to check the purity and quantity of each magnetically sorted T cell population. From each sorted fraction, genomic DNA was isolated and quantified by UV absorbance on a Nanodrop 2000c.

Broader findings and caveats from the paper: Across a handful of donors, roughly 5.4% of naive CD4, approximately 3.5% of naive CD8, 2.3% of memory CD4, and approximately 0.4% of memory CD8 clonotypes were shared. Incomplete sequencing was indicated by rarefaction of sorted-subset datasets, despite the large sequencing depth. Sampling was limited to blood, and TCR repertoires in tissue likely differ from TCR repertoires in blood. Higher generation probabilities were observed for clonotypes shared by all four sorted-subset donors than for non-shared clonotypes. The genetic and exposure-history diversity represented was limited by the small number of donors. Naive subsets generally had larger estimated clonotype richness than memory subsets did. Pairwise subsampling indicated that sequencing depth was expected to affect the degree of clonotype sharing among donors.

About this clone: The antigen this receptor binds is unknown. No clone much larger than this one lies a single base away; base qualities are absent.

In this chain, TRBV7-9 is recombined with TRBJ2-7; the D gene is perhaps TRBD1 or TRBD2, as each covers 5 bases. Sequenced sample: naive CD4+ T cells sorted from blood. The cell subset or site label on this specimen signifies: CD45RA+ positively selected. This receptor was taken from a man aged 25 to 40 in good health. This receptor has the CDR3 CAGTGQPPYEQYF. The DNA sequence follows: TGTGCCGGGACCGGTCAACCTCCCTACGAGCAGTACTTC. The entire variable domain, with the stretches around the CDR3 drawn from the reference TRBV7-9 and TRBJ2-7 proteins, is DTGVSQNPRHKITKRGQNVTFRCDPISEHNRLYWYRQTLGQGPEFLTYFQNEAQLEKSRLLSDRFSAERPKGSFSTLEIQRTEQGDSAMYLCAGTGQPPYEQYFGPGTRLTVT.